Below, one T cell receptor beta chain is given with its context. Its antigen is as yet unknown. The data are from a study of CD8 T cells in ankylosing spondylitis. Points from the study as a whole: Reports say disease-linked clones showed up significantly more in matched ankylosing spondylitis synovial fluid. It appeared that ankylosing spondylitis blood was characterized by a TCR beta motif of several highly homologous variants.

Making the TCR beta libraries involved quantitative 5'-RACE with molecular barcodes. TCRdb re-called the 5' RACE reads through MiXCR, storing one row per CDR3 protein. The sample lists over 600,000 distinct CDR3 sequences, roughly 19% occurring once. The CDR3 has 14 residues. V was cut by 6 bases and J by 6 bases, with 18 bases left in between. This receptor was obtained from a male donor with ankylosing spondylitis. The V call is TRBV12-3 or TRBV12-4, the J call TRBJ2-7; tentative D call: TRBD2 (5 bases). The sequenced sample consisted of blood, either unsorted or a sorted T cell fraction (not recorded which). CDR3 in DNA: TGTGCCAGCAGGCCCGCGGGTGAAGTTTTCGAGCAGTACTTC. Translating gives CASRPAGEVFEQYF.